What follows describes a single T cell receptor (beta chain). Its antigen remains undetermined. No base-level quality is on record; no much larger clone is a single base apart. These data are taken from a study of T cells in Graves' hyperthyroidism and ophthalmopathy (dated 2019 in TCRdb). In the study overall: Peripheral blood was collected at initial diagnosis, before any treatment. Whether ophthalmopathy could be predicted prospectively was tested in an independent validation cohort made up of 18 to 20 hyperthyroidism patients plus 17 patients who later progressed to ophthalmopathy. The paper describes TCR Vbeta CDR3 sequencing of more than 120 peripheral blood samples, made up of roughly 40 ophthalmopathy patients, around 78 hyperthyroidism patients and approximately 17 progressor patients. Thyroid tissue and blood T-cell repertoires from roughly 6 Graves' hyperthyroidism patients were also compared in the study. The 100 or so discovery patients were divided at random into training and test sets in a 7:3 ratio. To identify distinguishing TCR V-J signatures, a discovery cohort of 100 patients was used, comprising some 45 with Graves' ophthalmopathy and some 57 with stable Graves' hyperthyroidism. Once sampling was done, hyperthyroidism patients were given methimazole at a starting dose of 30 mg daily, whereas ophthalmopathy patients were given high-dose intravenous methylprednisolone. Overall study outcomes, separate from this receptor: Most expanded thyroid clonotypes (frequency above 0.001) were also detected in blood, suggesting blood repertoires may reflect thyroid immune responses. In validation, progression to ophthalmopathy was predicted by the model with 70.59% sensitivity and around 75% specificity, a median of roughly six months before onset. Ophthalmopathy was separated from stable hyperthyroidism by a 13 V-J signature model, with approximately 85% sensitivity and just over 81% specificity obtained in cross-validation and 80%/75% obtained in testing. Sample size was not statistically predetermined, and blinding of investigators to group allocation was not performed.

Ophthalmopathy patients had moderately to severely active disease, Clinical Activity Score of at least 3, NOSPECS grade of at least 4, and duration under 3 months. Exclusion was applied to patients with uncontrolled infections, other autoimmune diseases, pregnancy or lactation. Clinical symptoms, serum thyroxine and TRAb, thyroid ultrasound, and orbital computed tomography formed the basis for the diagnoses. PBMCs were isolated from about 9.2 ml of fresh peripheral blood by Ficoll-Paque density gradient centrifugation. Total RNA was extracted with Trizol reagent, and quality was checked on an Agilent 2100 Bioanalyzer. Measured from the cysteine to the phenylalanine, the CDR3 is 15 residues long. Only CDR3 DNA remains: 45 bases, in frame from the first base. The germline ends are 12 bases apart after V is trimmed by 3 bases and J by 1 base. The germline V gene provides CDR1 LGHNA and CDR2 YSLEER. TCR beta CDR3 regions were amplified from RNA transcripts. The TCR CDR3 was subjected to a first round of RT-PCR using the HTBI primer set and the Qiagen OneStep RT-PCR kit. A second multiplex PCR round built the libraries, followed by size selection and purification. Sequencing of the libraries was done on an Illumina HiSeq2000 using paired-end 100 bp reads. In the original analysis: SOAPnuke was used to process the raw data, throwing out any read that contained adapters or uncalled bases, had a mean Phred below 15, or lacked an exact constant-primer or identifier match. COPE v1.2.5 was used to merge high-quality paired reads, and clonotypes were defined as unique nucleotide sequences. Clonotypes were aligned to IMGT TRBV, TRBD and TRBJ reference segments using MiTCR v1.1. Analysis was restricted to V-J combinations with a frequency above 0.0001, which covered approximately 99% of repertoires. A TCS score was defined as the ratio between F50 (clonal expansion) and ExV (chaos), using BLOSUM62-based TCRdist between CDR3 peptides within each V-J. Welch's t-statistics and random forest reduced 500 to 650 V-J features to 13, which were used in a naive Bayes classifier (R e1071). TCRdb applied fastp at Q25 and MiXCR to the public reads, then kept only in-frame beta chains. Rows merge per CDR3 protein into single entries with the most common DNA and genes. TCRdb's processing, not the authors', yielded these V and J calls. The sample has some 500,000 distinct CDR3 sequences on record, about 15% of them singletons. Over 25% of the sample rests with the top ten.

The origin of this receptor is a woman aged 30 to 39 with Graves' ophthalmopathy. The chain joins TRBV4-3 to TRBJ1-2; a weak D assignment points to TRBD1 (5 bases agree). The sequencing sample was made of blood. The CDR3 protein: CASSQGHSLNYGYTF. DNA sequence: TGCGCCAGCAGCCAGGGGCACAGTCTTAACTATGGCTACACCTTC.